What follows describes a single T cell receptor (beta chain). V was shortened by 5 bases and J by 5 bases, with 6 bases between the two germline ends. Germline loops: CDR1 MNHNY, CDR2 SVGAGI (reference sequence). This CDR3 has 11 residues. This entry comes from a study of cytomegalovirus exposure and HLA in healthy donors. Use of 60 Vbeta and 13 Jbeta primers characterized the PCR. Here immunoSEQ multiplex PCR was the method, and the copy in TCRdb shows in-frame clones only, minus some. This table has 140,000 or so clones, roughly 66% appearing once. The V gene is TRBV6-6, the J gene TRBJ1-2; D gene unclear. Sequenced input: PBMCs. The TCR sequence derives from a woman aged 55-70 years in good health and CMV-seronegative. In DNA form, the CDR3 reads TGTGCCAGCAGTGACATATATGGCTACACCTTC. This translates into CASSDIYGYTF.